Listed below are T cell receptor beta chains from one sample, sequenced in a study of cytomegalovirus exposure and HLA in healthy donors. Clones were sequenced by immunoSEQ multiplex PCR, and TCRdb holds only the in-frame ones, with some missing. The repertoire holds roughly 200,000 clones, with approximately 11% as singletons. Sequenced material: PBMCs. These receptors were obtained from a man aged 45 to 65 in good health and CMV-seropositive. Both conserved end residues are part of each CDR3. A D gene is named only where the DNA matches it firmly. Where a row states a size, it is once, few, many or the class of an expanded clone; other rows omit it.

j_gene: TRBJ2-4; v_gene: TRBV10-1; abundance: -; d_gene: TRBD1; CDR3aa: CASSAHRGRDIQYF; CDR3nt: TGCGCCAGCAGCGCCCACAGGGGGCGAGACATTCAGTACTTC
j_gene: TRBJ1-2; v_gene: TRBV7-6; abundance: few; d_gene: TRBD1; CDR3aa: CASSPAPGQGYGYTF; CDR3nt: TGTGCCAGCAGCCCCGCCCCGGGACAGGGCTATGGCTACACCTTC
j_gene: TRBJ1-1; v_gene: TRBV28; abundance: few; d_gene: -; CDR3aa: CASNGRNTEAFF; CDR3nt: TGTGCCAGTAACGGGAGGAACACTGAAGCTTTCTTT
j_gene: TRBJ1-2; v_gene: TRBV5-1; abundance: -; d_gene: TRBD1; CDR3aa: CASSLGQGIEGYTF; CDR3nt: TGCGCCAGCAGCTTAGGACAGGGGATTGAGGGCTACACCTTC
j_gene: TRBJ1-1; v_gene: TRBV28; abundance: -; d_gene: -; CDR3aa: CASSPRDTEAFF; CDR3nt: TGTGCCAGCAGTCCTCGGGACACTGAAGCTTTCTTT
j_gene: TRBJ1-1; v_gene: TRBV2; abundance: few; d_gene: -; CDR3aa: CASSTRTALAEAFF; CDR3nt: TGTGCCAGCAGTACACGGACTGCTCTCGCTGAAGCTTTCTTT
j_gene: TRBJ1-4; v_gene: TRBV7-9; abundance: few; d_gene: -; CDR3aa: CASSAVDRNEKLFF; CDR3nt: TGTGCCAGCAGTGCAGTGGACAGAAATGAAAAACTGTTTTTT
j_gene: TRBJ1-5; v_gene: TRBV7-8; abundance: -; d_gene: -; CDR3aa: CASSLDRDQPQHF; CDR3nt: TGTGCCAGCAGCTTAGACAGGGATCAGCCCCAGCATTTT
j_gene: TRBJ1-4; v_gene: TRBV21-1; abundance: few; d_gene: -; CDR3aa: CASSKASLRRSNEKLFF; CDR3nt: TGTGCCAGCAGCAAAGCGAGCCTCCGGCGGAGTAATGAAAAACTGTTTTTT
j_gene: TRBJ1-2; v_gene: TRBV30; abundance: -; d_gene: TRBD1; CDR3aa: CARQGAQSGGYTF; CDR3nt: TGTGCCCGACAGGGGGCGCAATCTGGCGGCTACACCTTC
j_gene: TRBJ1-4; v_gene: TRBV28; abundance: -; d_gene: TRBD1; CDR3aa: CASGRGLKLFF; CDR3nt: TGTGCCAGCGGAAGGGGGCTAAAACTGTTTTTT
j_gene: TRBJ1-1; v_gene: TRBV6-5; abundance: few; d_gene: TRBD1; CDR3aa: CASSYLSAGGTEAFF; CDR3nt: TGTGCCAGCAGTTACCTATCGGCAGGGGGGACTGAAGCTTTCTTT
j_gene: TRBJ1-6; v_gene: TRBV7-2; abundance: -; d_gene: -; CDR3aa: CASSPRGYSPLHF; CDR3nt: TGTGCCAGCAGCCCTAGGGGATATTCACCCCTCCACTTT
j_gene: TRBJ1-3; v_gene: TRBV5-5; abundance: few; d_gene: TRBD1; CDR3aa: CASSGALGQGTNTIYF; CDR3nt: TGTGCCAGCAGCGGGGCTTTAGGACAGGGGACAAACACCATATATTTT